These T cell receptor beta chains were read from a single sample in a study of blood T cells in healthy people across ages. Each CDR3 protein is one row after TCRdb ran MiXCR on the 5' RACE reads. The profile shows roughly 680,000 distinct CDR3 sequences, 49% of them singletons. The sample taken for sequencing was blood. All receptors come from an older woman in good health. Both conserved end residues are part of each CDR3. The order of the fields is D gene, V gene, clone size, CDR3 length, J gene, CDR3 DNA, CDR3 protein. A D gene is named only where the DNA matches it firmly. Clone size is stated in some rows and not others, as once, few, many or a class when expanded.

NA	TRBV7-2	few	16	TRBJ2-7	TGTGCCAGCAGCTTACATTCGGGGACGGCTCCCTACGAGCAGTACTTC	CASSLHSGTAPYEQYF
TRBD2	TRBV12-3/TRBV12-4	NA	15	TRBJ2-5	TGTGCCAGCAGTTTATTAGCGGGAGTTGTTAATGAGCAGTACTTC	CASSLLAGVVNEQYF
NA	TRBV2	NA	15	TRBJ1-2	TGTGCCAGCAGTGAAGCGCGGGATAATTACTATGGCTACACCTTC	CASSEARDNYYGYTF
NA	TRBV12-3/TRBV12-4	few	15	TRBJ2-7	TGTGCCAGCAGTTTAAAGTCTAGCGCTCCCTACGAGCAGTACTTC	CASSLKSSAPYEQYF
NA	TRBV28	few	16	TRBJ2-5	TGTGCCAGCAGTTTGGGGTCAGCTACTTTGGGAGAGACCCAGTACTTC	CASSLGSATLGETQYF
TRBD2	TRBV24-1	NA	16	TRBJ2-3	TGTGCCACCAGTGATTGGGGGACTAGCGGCACAGATACGCAGTATTTT	CATSDWGTSGTDTQYF
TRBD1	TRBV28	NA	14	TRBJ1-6	TGTGCCACCGACCGGACAGGGGCTAATTCACCCCTCCACTTT	CATDRTGANSPLHF
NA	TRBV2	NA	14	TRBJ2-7	TGTGCCAGCACGTTGCAATCGGGGGTGAGCGAGCAGTACTTC	CASTLQSGVSEQYF
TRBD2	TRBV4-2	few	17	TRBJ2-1	TGTGCCAGCAGCCAAGAGGGACTAGCGGGAGCTGGCAATGAGCAGTTTTTC	CASSQEGLAGAGNEQFF
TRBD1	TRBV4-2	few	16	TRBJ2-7	TGTGCCAGCAGCCAAGCCGACCAGGGGGATCTCTACGAGCAGTACTTC	CASSQADQGDLYEQYF
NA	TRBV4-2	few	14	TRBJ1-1	TGTGCCAGCAGCCAAGATCTCTCCAACACTGAAGCTTTCTTT	CASSQDLSNTEAFF
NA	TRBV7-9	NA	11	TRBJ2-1	TGTGCCAGCGAACTAGAGGGGGGGGAGTTCTTC	CASELEGGEFF
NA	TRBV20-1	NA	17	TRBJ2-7	TGCAGTGCTAGGGATCCTGGCGGGCCACCGGATTTCTACGAGCAGTACTTC	CSARDPGGPPDFYEQYF
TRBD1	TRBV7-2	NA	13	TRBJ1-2	TGTGCCAGCAGCCGGGACAGTTCCTATGGCTACACCTTC	CASSRDSSYGYTF
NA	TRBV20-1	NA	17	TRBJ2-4	TGCAGTGCTAGAGACGAGAAGGGCAGTCAAGCCAAAAACATTCAGTACTTC	CSARDEKGSQAKNIQYF
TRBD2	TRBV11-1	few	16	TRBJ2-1	TGTGCCAGCAGCTTATTCGGCGGGAGCTCCTACAATGAGCAGTTCTTC	CASSLFGGSSYNEQFF
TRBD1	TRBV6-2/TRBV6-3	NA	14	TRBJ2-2	TGTGCCAGCAATGCACAGGGGTCTATCGGGGAGCTGTTTTTT	CASNAQGSIGELFF
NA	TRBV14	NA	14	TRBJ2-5	TGTGCCAGCAGCCGGGACTCCTTGGACGAGACCCAGTACTTC	CASSRDSLDETQYF
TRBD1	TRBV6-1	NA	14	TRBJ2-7	TGTGCCAGCAGAGAGGACAGGGGAGGCTACGAGCAGTACTTC	CASREDRGGYEQYF
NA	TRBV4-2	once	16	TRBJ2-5	TGTGCCAGCAGGACTATGGGGAGGCTCTATCAAGAGACCCAGTACTTC	CASRTMGRLYQETQYF
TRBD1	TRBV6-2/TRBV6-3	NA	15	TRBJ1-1	TGTGCCAGCAGCAGACAGGGAGGTCAGAACACTGAAGCTTTCTTT	CASSRQGGQNTEAFF
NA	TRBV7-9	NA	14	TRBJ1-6	TGTGCCAGCAGCTTAACCAGGGAGGATTCACCCCTCCACTTT	CASSLTREDSPLHF